The next 17 T cell receptor beta chains were all read from a single sample in a study of blood T cell repertoires in COVID-19. Generated by immunoSEQ multiplex PCR, the TCRdb table keeps only in-frame clones and is missing some. The table records more than 100,000 clones, about 80% of them present only once. The sequenced sample was peripheral blood. These receptors were collected from a woman in her forties or fifties with acute or convalescent COVID-19.

The rearrangement uses TRBV6-1 and TRBJ1-2; tentative D call: TRBD1 (6 bases). The germline CDR1 and CDR2 sequences are MNHNS and SASEGT. CDR3 length equals 15 residues. With 3 bases removed from V and 0 bases from J, the gap between germline ends came to 11 bases. The CDR3 region has the DNA TGTGCCAGCAGTGATTGGGGGCAGACTAACTATGGCTACACCTTC. Protein product: CASSDWGQTNYGYTF.

The chain carries TRBV12-3 or TRBV12-4 and TRBJ1-5; D is uncertain. The CDR3 length is 13 residues. Trimming took 7 bases from V and 2 from J, leaving 9 bases between them. The CDR3 sequence is CASKFSGNQPQHF. Written as DNA, the CDR3 is TGTGCCAGCAAGTTTAGCGGCAATCAGCCCCAGCATTTT.

This rearrangement joins TRBV24-1 to TRBJ2-6; D might be TRBD2 (5 bases). The CDR3 consists of 17 residues. Per the germline V gene, CDR1 is KGHDR and CDR2 is SFDVKD. V gave up 5 bases and J gave up 0 bases, with 13 bases separating them. The CDR3 DNA is TGTGCCACCAGTGCTCCCGAGGGATCCTCTGGGGCCAACGTCCTGACTTTC. This gives the protein CATSAPEGSSGANVLTF.

In this sample, this clone turned up a few times. V and J are TRBV2 and TRBJ1-1; D is perhaps TRBD1 (6 bases). V shed 8 bases and J shed 4 bases, with 20 bases lying between them. The CDR3 spans 15 residues. CDR1 is SNHLY and CDR2 is FYNNEI in the germline V gene. In nucleotides, the CDR3 is TGTGCCAGCCTCAGTACTAGAACAGGGAGCACTGAAGCTTTCTTT. Translation: CASLSTRTGSTEAFF.

This clone is a singleton in its sample. This chain uses TRBV19 with TRBJ1-4; maybe TRBD1 (6 bases). Germline CDR1 and CDR2: LNHDA and SQIVND (reference sequence). CDR3 length: 15 amino acids. V lost 7 bases, J lost 0 bases, and 12 bases lay in between. The CDR3 is CASTDRPSTNEKLFF. CDR3 nucleotides: TGTGCCAGTACGGACAGACCATCAACTAATGAAAAACTGTTTTTT.

This clone was counted once. The genes are TRBV19 and TRBJ1-2, with 9 bases matching TRBD1. Germline V gives CDR1 LNHDA, CDR2 SQIVND (reference sequence). The length of the CDR3 is 14 residues. Unmatched junction bases numbered 8, after V lost 6 bases and J lost 6 bases. The CDR3: CASRAGTGFDGYTF. CDR3 sequence (DNA): TGTGCCAGTAGGGCCGGGACAGGGTTTGATGGCTACACCTTC. The full variable domain, its missing parts supplied by reference TRBV19 and TRBJ1-2, is DGGITQSPKYLFRKEGQNVTLSCEQNLNHDAMYWYRQDPGQGLRLIYYSQIVNDFQKGDIAEGYSVSREKKESFPLTVTSAQKNPTAFYLCASRAGTGFDGYTFGSGTRLTVV.

The gene calls are TRBV19 and TRBJ2-7, with D possibly matching TRBD1 (5 bases). The CDR3 length is 16 residues. The V end was cut by 2 bases, the J end by 4 bases, with 18 bases between. Germline V lookup: CDR1 LNHDA, CDR2 SQIVND (reference sequence). The CDR3 nucleotides are TGTGCCAGTAGTATAACGAGGTCAAGGGGATTGTACGAGCAGTACTTC. As protein: CASSITRSRGLYEQYF.

V and J are TRBV15 and TRBJ1-3; maybe TRBD1 (6 bases). Trimming shortened V by 0 bases and J by 3 bases, and 9 bases separated the two germline ends. CDR1 and CDR2 from the germline V gene are LNHNV and YYDKDF (reference sequence). This CDR3 has 15 residues. The CDR3 nucleotides are TGTGCCACCAGCAGAGACAGGGGTAATGGAAACACCATATATTTT. It translates to CATSRDRGNGNTIYF.

The rearrangement uses TRBV5-1 and TRBJ2-1; 12 bases map to TRBD2. CDR1 and CDR2 (germline): SGHRS, YFSETQ. J lost 10 bases, V lost 0 bases, and 11 bases had no gene match. The CDR3 covers 17 residues. The CDR3 coding sequence is TGCGCCAGCAGCTTGGGGGCGAGACTAGCGGGGGCTGAGGAGCAGTTCTTC. It translates to CASSLGARLAGAEEQFF. Together with reference TRBV5-1 and TRBJ2-1, the CDR3 gives the full variable domain: KAGVTQTPRYLIKTRGQQVTLSCSPISGHRSVSWYQQTPGQGLQFLFEYFSETQRNKGNFPGRFSGRQFSNSRSEMNVSTLELGDSALYLCASSLGARLAGAEEQFFGPGTRLTVL.

This chain joins TRBV21-1 and TRBJ2-1; TRBD1 is taken as the D call from the table, unchecked against the DNA. TRBV21-1 is a recognized pseudogene. The CDR3 is 14 residues long. The DNA of the CDR3 is TGTGCCAGCAGCCCACAACAGGGCCCCAATGAGCAGTTCTTC. This gives the protein CASSPQQGPNEQFF.

This chain connects TRBV12-5 to TRBJ2-1; 7 bases agree with TRBD1. The CDR3 spans 17 residues. V trimming: 1 base; J trimming: 4 bases; junction bases outside the gene matches: 10. From germline, CDR1 is LGHNT and CDR2 FRNRAP. CDR3 DNA: TGTGCTAGTGGTTTGGAGACAGGGCCTCAAGATTACAATGAGCAGTTCTTC. Protein product: CASGLETGPQDYNEQFF.

This clone was seen a single time. The J gene is TRBJ2-7, the V gene TRBV13; tentatively, D is TRBD1 (6 bases). The ends were cut back, 0 bases at V and 5 bases at J, with 8 bases in the middle. The CDR3 has 13 amino acids. The germline V gene encodes CDR1 PRHDT and CDR2 FYEKMQ (reference sequence). The CDR3 sequence is CASSLGQGNEQYF. In DNA form, the CDR3 reads TGTGCCAGCAGCTTAGGACAGGGAAACGAGCAGTACTTC.

The chain recombines TRBV6-1 with TRBJ1-6, with D maybe TRBD1 (5 bases). Germline V CDR1 and CDR2: MNHNS, SASEGT. CDR3 length: 17 residues. Trimming shortened V by 1 base and J by 8 bases, and 18 bases separated the two germline ends. CDR3 DNA: TGTGCCAGCAGTGAAGTAATGGCTGGGGGGGGAGATTCACCCCTCCACTTT. Translated: CASSEVMAGGGDSPLHF.

Here the CDR3 DNA reads TGTGCCAGCTCACGGGGTTCTGCGGGGGGTCCAGATACGCAGTATTTT. Translation gives CASSRGSAGGPDTQYF. This chain joins TRBV18 and TRBJ2-3, with 8 positions matching TRBD2. The germline gives CDR1 KGHSH, CDR2 LQKENI. V dropped 4 bases and J dropped 4; count of bases not matched to a gene: 10. The CDR3 covers 16 residues.

The chain combines TRBV10-2 with TRBJ1-1, with TRBD1 as a possible D gene (5 bases). There are 14 residues in the CDR3. V was cut by 5 bases and J by 3 bases, with 13 bases left in between. CDR1 WSHSY and CDR2 SAAADI come from the germline V gene. The CDR3 DNA is TGCGCCAGCAGTCGGGACTCAAGGGACACTGAAGCTTTCTTT. Residues: CASSRDSRDTEAFF.

This chain links TRBV3-1 (or the pseudogene TRBV3-2) with TRBJ1-1; the D gene is possibly TRBD1 (6 bases). This CDR3 region has 12 residues. Germline V CDR1 and CDR2: LGHDT, YNNKEL (reference sequence). Between the trimmed V and J ends, which lost 5 bases and 9 bases, there was a span of 13 bases. The CDR3 DNA sequence: TGTGCCAGCAGCGCGAGCGGACAGAAAGCTTTCTTT. Its protein product is CASSASGQKAFF.

This clone has only one observation. This sequence joins TRBV29-1 and TRBJ2-2; the D gene is possibly TRBD2 (6 bases). The CDR3 is 15 amino acids. Germline V CDR1 and CDR2: SQVTM, ANQGSEA. With 3 bases removed from V and 2 bases from J, the gap between germline ends came to 13 bases. The CDR3 sequence is CSVDDGRSNTGELFF. The CDR3 nucleotides read TGCAGCGTTGACGACGGGAGAAGTAACACCGGGGAGCTGTTTTTT.